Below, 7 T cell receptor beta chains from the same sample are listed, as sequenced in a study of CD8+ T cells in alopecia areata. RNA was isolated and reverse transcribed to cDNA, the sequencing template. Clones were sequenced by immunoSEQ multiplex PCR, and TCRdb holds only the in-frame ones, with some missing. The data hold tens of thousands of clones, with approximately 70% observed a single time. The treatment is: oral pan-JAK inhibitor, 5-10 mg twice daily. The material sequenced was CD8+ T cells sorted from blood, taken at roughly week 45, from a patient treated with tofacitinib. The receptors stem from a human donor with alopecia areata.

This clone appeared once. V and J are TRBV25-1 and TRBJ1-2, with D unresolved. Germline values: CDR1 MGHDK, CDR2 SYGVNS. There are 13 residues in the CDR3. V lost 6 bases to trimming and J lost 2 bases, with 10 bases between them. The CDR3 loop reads CASSWRENYGYTF. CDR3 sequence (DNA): TGTGCCAGCAGCTGGAGGGAGAACTATGGCTACACCTTC.

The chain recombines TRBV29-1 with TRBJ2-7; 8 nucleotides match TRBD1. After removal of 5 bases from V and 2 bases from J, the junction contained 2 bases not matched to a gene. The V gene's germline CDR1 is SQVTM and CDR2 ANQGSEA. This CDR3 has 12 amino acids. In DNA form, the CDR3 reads TGCAGCGTTTTACAGGGGGCCTACGAGCAGTACTTC. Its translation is CSVLQGAYEQYF.

CDR3 amino acids: CASSIGVGVLTEAFF. Written as DNA, the CDR3 is TGTGCCAGCAGCATAGGGGTGGGTGTGTTAACTGAAGCTTTCTTT. This chain connects TRBV5-5 to TRBJ1-1; D possibly corresponds to TRBD1 (5 bases). Germline loops: CDR1 SGHKS, CDR2 YYEKEE (reference sequence). Trimming removed 4 bases at V and 5 bases at J, with 18 bases between. This CDR3 spans 15 amino acids.

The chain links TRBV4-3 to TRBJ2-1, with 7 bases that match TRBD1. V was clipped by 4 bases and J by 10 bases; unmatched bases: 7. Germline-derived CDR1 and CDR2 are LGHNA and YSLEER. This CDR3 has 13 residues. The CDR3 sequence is CASSRTGVREQFF. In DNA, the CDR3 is TGCGCCAGCAGCCGCACAGGGGTACGGGAGCAGTTCTTC.

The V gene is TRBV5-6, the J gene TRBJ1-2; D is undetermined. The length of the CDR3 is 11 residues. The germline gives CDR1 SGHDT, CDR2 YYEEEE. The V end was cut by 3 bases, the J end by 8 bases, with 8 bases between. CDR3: CASSSIGGYTF. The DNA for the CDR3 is TGTGCCAGCAGCTCTATAGGGGGCTACACCTTC. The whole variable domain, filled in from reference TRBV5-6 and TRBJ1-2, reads DAGVTQSPTHLIKTRGQQVTLRCSPKSGHDTVSWYQQALGQGPQFIFQYYEEEERQRGNFPDRFSGHQFPNYSSELNVNALLLGDSALYLCASSSIGGYTFGSGTRLTVV.

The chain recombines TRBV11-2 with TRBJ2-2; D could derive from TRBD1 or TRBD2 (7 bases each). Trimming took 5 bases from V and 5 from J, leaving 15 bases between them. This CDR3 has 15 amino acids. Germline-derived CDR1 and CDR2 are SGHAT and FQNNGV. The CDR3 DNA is TGTGCCAGCAGCCCTCGACAGGGAGGGACCGGGGAGCTGTTTTTT. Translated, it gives CASSPRQGGTGELFF.

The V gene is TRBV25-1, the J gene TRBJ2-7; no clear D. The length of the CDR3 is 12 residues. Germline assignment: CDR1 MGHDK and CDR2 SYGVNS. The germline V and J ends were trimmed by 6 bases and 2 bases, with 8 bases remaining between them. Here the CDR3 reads CASRQGAYEQYF. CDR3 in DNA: TGTGCCAGCAGGCAAGGTGCCTACGAGCAGTACTTC.